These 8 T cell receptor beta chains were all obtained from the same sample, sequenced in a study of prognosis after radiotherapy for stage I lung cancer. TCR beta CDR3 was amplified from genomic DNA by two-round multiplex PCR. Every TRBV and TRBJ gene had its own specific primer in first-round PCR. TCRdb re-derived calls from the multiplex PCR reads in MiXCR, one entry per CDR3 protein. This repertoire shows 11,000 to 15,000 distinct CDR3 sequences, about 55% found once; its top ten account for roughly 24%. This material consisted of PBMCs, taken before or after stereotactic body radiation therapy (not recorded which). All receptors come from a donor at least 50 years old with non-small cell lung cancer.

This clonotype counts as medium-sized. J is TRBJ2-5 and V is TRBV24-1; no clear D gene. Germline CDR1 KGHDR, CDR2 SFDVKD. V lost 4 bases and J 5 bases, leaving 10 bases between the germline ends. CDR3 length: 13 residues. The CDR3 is CATSDPPPETQYF. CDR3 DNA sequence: TGTGCCACCAGTGACCCACCGCCGGAGACCCAGTACTTC.

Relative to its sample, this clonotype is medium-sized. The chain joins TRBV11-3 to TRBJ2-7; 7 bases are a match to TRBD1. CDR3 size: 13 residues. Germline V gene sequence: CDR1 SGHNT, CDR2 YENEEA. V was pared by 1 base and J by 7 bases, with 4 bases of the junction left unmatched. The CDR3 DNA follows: TGTGCCAGCAGCTTAGCGACAGGGACGGAGCAGTACTTC. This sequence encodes CASSLATGTEQYF.

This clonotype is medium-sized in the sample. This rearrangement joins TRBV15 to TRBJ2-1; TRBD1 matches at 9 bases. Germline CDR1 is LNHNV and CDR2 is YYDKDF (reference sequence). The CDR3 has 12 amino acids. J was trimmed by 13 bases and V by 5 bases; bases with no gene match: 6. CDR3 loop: CATSRGDREQFF. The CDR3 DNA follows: TGTGCCACCAGCCGAGGGGACAGGGAACAGTTCTTC.

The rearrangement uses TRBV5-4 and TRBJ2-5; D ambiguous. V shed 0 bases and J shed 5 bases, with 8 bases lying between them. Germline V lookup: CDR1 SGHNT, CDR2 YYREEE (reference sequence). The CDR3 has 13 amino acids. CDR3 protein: CASSLVVEETQYF. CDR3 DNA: TGTGCCAGCAGCTTGGTTGTGGAGGAGACCCAGTACTTC.

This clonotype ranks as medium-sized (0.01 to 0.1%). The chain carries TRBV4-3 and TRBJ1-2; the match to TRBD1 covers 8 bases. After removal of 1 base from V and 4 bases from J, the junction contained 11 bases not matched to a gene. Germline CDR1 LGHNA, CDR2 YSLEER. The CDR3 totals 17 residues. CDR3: CASSQGGRGRNRYGYTF. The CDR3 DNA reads TGCGCCAGCAGCCAAGGCGGCAGGGGGCGGAATCGCTATGGCTACACCTTC.

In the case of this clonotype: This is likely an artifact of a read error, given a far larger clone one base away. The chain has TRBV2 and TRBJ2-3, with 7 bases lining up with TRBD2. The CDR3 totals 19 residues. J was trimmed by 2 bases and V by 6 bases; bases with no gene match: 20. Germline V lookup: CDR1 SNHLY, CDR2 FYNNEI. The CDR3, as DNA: TGTGCCAGCAGCCCCAAGGCGAGGGGACTATCGGGACTCACAGATACGCAGTATTTT. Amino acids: CASSPKARGLSGLTDTQYF. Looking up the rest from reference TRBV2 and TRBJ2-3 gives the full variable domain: EPEVTQTPSHQVTQMGQEVILRCVPISNHLYFYWYRQILGQKVEFLVSFYNNEISEKSEIFDDQFSVERPDGSNFTLKIRSTKLEDSAMYFCASSPKARGLSGLTDTQYFGPGTRLTVL.

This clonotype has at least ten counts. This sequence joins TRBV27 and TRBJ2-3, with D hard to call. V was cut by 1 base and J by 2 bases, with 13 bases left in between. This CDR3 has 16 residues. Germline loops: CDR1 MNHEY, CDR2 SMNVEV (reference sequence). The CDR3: CASSLWSPPTTDTQYF. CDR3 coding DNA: TGTGCCAGCAGTTTATGGTCTCCACCTACCACAGATACGCAGTATTTT.

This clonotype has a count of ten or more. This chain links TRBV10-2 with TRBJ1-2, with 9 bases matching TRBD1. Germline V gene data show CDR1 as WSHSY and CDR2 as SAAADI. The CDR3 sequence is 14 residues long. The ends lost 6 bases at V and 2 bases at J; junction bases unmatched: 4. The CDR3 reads CASRAGQGNYGYTF. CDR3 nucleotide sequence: TGCGCCAGCAGGGCGGGACAGGGCAACTATGGCTACACCTTC.